Listed below are T cell receptor beta chains from one sample, sequenced in a study of cytomegalovirus exposure and HLA in healthy donors. Libraries were prepared by immunoSEQ multiplex PCR; TCRdb keeps only in-frame clonotypes and omits some of them. The repertoire holds some 85,000 clones, with roughly 79% as singletons. Material: PBMCs. These receptors were taken from a male donor in good health and CMV-seronegative. The CDR3 runs from the conserved cysteine through the conserved F or W. A D gene is named only where the DNA matches it firmly. Some rows have no size entry. The others give once, few or many, or a class for an expanded clone.

d_call,clone_size,j_call,v_call,cdr3_aa,cdr3_nt
NA,NA,TRBJ1-1,TRBV19,CASSGPTGNTEAFF,TGTGCCAGTAGTGGCCCGACAGGGAACACTGAAGCTTTCTTT
NA,NA,TRBJ2-1,TRBV21-1,CASSTWTSSYNEQFF,TGTGCCAGCAGCACCTGGACTAGCTCCTACAATGAGCAGTTCTTC
TRBD2,NA,TRBJ2-5,TRBV10-3,CATNERGVQETQYF,TGTGCCACGAACGAGCGGGGGGTCCAAGAGACCCAGTACTTC
NA,NA,TRBJ2-1,TRBV28,CASSPEQRRYNEQFF,TGTGCCAGCAGTCCGGAGCAACGACGTTACAATGAGCAGTTCTTC
NA,few,TRBJ1-2,TRBV9,CASSVGSGIGYTF,TGTGCCAGCAGCGTAGGGTCAGGGATAGGCTACACCTTC
NA,NA,TRBJ1-1,TRBV13,CASSRQDTEAFF,TGTGCCAGCAGCCGACAGGACACTGAAGCTTTCTTT
NA,NA,TRBJ2-2,TRBV7-7,CASSPGHNTGELFF,TGTGCTAGCAGCCCAGGACACAACACCGGGGAGCTGTTTTTT
TRBD1,NA,TRBJ1-1,TRBV28,CASSPDGQGARPAFF,TGTGCCAGCAGTCCCGACGGCCAGGGGGCGCGACCAGCTTTCTTT
NA,NA,TRBJ2-1,TRBV27,CASSPQQGNEQFF,TGTGCCAGCAGTCCTCAACAGGGCAATGAGCAGTTCTTC
NA,NA,TRBJ1-5,TRBV10-3,CAISYSGNQPQHF,TGTGCCATCAGCTATAGCGGGAATCAGCCCCAGCATTTT
NA,NA,TRBJ2-5,TRBV7-7,CASSLGTEDRETQYF,TGTGCCAGCAGCTTAGGGACAGAAGACAGGGAGACCCAGTACTTC
NA,NA,TRBJ2-2,TRBV19,CASSIAAVNTGELFF,TGTGCCAGTAGTATCGCAGCGGTGAACACCGGGGAGCTGTTTTTT
TRBD1,NA,TRBJ1-1,TRBV11-2,CASSPQGYTEAFF,TGTGCCAGCAGCCCACAGGGGTACACTGAAGCTTTCTTT
NA,NA,TRBJ1-6,TRBV30,CAWSADNSPLHF,TGTGCCTGGAGTGCAGATAATTCACCCCTCCACTTT
NA,NA,TRBJ1-1,TRBV9,CASSVGRGQLNTEAFF,TGTGCCAGCAGCGTGGGCAGGGGACAACTGAACACTGAAGCTTTCTTT
TRBD1,NA,TRBJ2-7,TRBV5-5,CASSLGQVAYEQYF,TGTGCCAGCAGCCTGGGACAGGTTGCCTACGAGCAGTACTTC
TRBD2,NA,TRBJ2-1,TRBV14,CASSLAGGPLYEQFF,TGTGCCAGCAGTTTAGCGGGGGGGCCTCTCTATGAGCAGTTCTTC
NA,NA,TRBJ2-7,TRBV19,CASSIGWADEQYF,TGTGCCAGTAGTATAGGATGGGCTGACGAGCAGTACTTC
TRBD1,NA,TRBJ1-2,TRBV6-6,CAGGQGAGGYTF,TGTGCCGGCGGACAGGGGGCCGGTGGCTACACCTTC
TRBD1,NA,TRBJ2-5,TRBV28,CASSFTTGGGQETQYF,TGTGCCAGCAGTTTTACCACAGGGGGAGGCCAAGAGACCCAGTACTTC
NA,NA,TRBJ2-5,TRBV9,CASSDVRETQYF,TGTGCCAGCAGTGATGTCAGAGAGACCCAGTACTTC
TRBD1,NA,TRBJ1-4,TRBV2,CASTRDRVTEKLFF,TGTGCCAGCACCCGGGACAGGGTCACTGAAAAACTGTTTTTT
NA,NA,TRBJ2-5,TRBV7-9,CASSLWGQGETQYF,TGTGCCAGCAGCTTATGGGGTCAGGGAGAGACCCAGTACTTC
TRBD2,NA,TRBJ2-5,TRBV7-2,CASSMAGAQETQYF,TGTGCCAGCAGTATGGCGGGAGCCCAAGAGACCCAGTACTTC
TRBD2,NA,TRBJ2-1,TRBV7-2,CASSGAGFANNEQFF,TGTGCCAGCAGCGGAGCGGGATTCGCGAACAATGAGCAGTTCTTC
NA,NA,TRBJ2-5,TRBV5-5,CASSDGWETQYF,TGTGCCAGCAGCGATGGCTGGGAGACCCAGTACTTC